The 17 T cell receptor beta chains below all came from one sample that was sequenced in a study of lymphopenia after photon versus proton radiotherapy. Clones were sequenced by immunoSEQ multiplex PCR, and TCRdb holds only the in-frame ones, with some missing. The table includes some 170,000 clones, 88% detected once. Specimen: peripheral blood, collected from a patient treated with photon-based radiotherapy. These receptor sequences come from a man between 50 and 59 years old with gastric cancer.

The V and J genes are TRBV5-1 and TRBJ1-1, with no clear D. The CDR3 length is 15 residues. Germline assignment: CDR1 SGHRS and CDR2 YFSETQ. V gave up 1 base and J gave up 0 bases, with 10 bases separating them. DNA of the CDR3: TGCGCCAGCAGCTTGTCCCAGAACATGAACACTGAAGCTTTCTTT. The encoded protein is CASSLSQNMNTEAFF.

The chain joins TRBV4-2 to TRBJ2-1, with unresolved D. Germline lookup yields CDR1 LGHNA and CDR2 YNFKEQ. V lost 1 base and J lost 5, with 6 bases in between. The length of the CDR3 is 13 residues. The CDR3 coding sequence is TGTGCCAGCAGCCAAGTTAAAGACAATGAGCAGTTCTTC. The encoded protein is CASSQVKDNEQFF.

The rearrangement links TRBV7-3 to TRBJ2-3; 12 nucleotides match TRBD2. Germline V gene sequence: CDR1 SGHTA, CDR2 FQGTGA. This CDR3 is built from 20 residues. J lost 2 bases, V lost 1 base, and 13 bases had no gene match. CDR3 DNA: TGTGCCAGCAGCTTAAGTTCTCTGACTAGCGGGAGAAAATCCACAGATACGCAGTATTTT. This translates into CASSLSSLTSGRKSTDTQYF.

This chain connects TRBV5-6 to TRBJ1-1; D remains ambiguous. The germline CDR1 and CDR2 sequences are SGHDT and YYEEEE. The CDR3 extends over 12 amino acids. Between the trimmed V and J ends, which lost 4 bases and 11 bases, there was a span of 15 bases. The CDR3 region has the DNA TGTGCCAGCAGCCTGGATCTTAAGAACGCTTTCTTT. Residues: CASSLDLKNAFF.

This chain connects TRBV19 to TRBJ1-1; 11 bases fit TRBD1. The CDR3 is made up of 17 amino acids. V trimming: 5 bases; J trimming: 4 bases; junction bases outside the gene matches: 12. From germline, CDR1 is LNHDA and CDR2 SQIVND (reference sequence). The CDR3 DNA sequence: TGTGCCAGTAGTCCTTGGGGCTCGGGACAGGGGGTCACTGAAGCTTTCTTT. Translated, it gives CASSPWGSGQGVTEAFF.

The J gene is TRBJ2-7, the V gene TRBV7-2; D is unclear. This CDR3 contains 13 residues. Trimming left V 2 bases short and J 2 bases short, with 7 bases between. From germline, CDR1 is SGHTA and CDR2 FQGNSA. CDR3 coding DNA: TGTGCCAGCAGCTTACAAAGGCCCTACGAGCAGTACTTC. Translated, it gives CASSLQRPYEQYF.

The chain employs TRBV4-3 and TRBJ2-7; no firm D call. Germline values: CDR1 LGHNA, CDR2 YSLEER. The CDR3 is made up of 13 amino acids. V lost 0 bases to trimming and J lost 3 bases, with 6 bases between them. In nucleotides, the CDR3 is TGCGCCAGCAGCCAAGACGTAGGCTACGAGCAGTACTTC. Its translation is CASSQDVGYEQYF.

The chain links TRBV28 to TRBJ1-2; D is unclear. Germline V gene lookup returns CDR1 MDHEN and CDR2 SYDVKM. The CDR3 sequence is 13 residues long. V was clipped by 2 bases and J by 11 bases, with 15 bases between them. DNA for the CDR3: TGTGCCAGCAGTTTAATCTCTTCCAAATATTACACCTTC. This codes for CASSLISSKYYTF.

The chain couples TRBV7-6 to TRBJ1-1; D is perhaps TRBD1 (5 bases). Germline V CDR1 and CDR2: SGHVS, FNYEAQ. The CDR3 spans 15 residues. Trimming took 6 bases from V and 5 from J, leaving 19 bases between them. The CDR3 is CASSFAGGLRTEAFF. The CDR3 DNA reads as TGTGCCAGCAGTTTCGCGGGGGGTTTGCGTACTGAAGCTTTCTTT.

The chain carries TRBV6-6 and TRBJ1-2; 7 bases map to TRBD1. V trimming: 0 bases; J trimming: 8 bases; junction bases outside the gene matches: 6. This CDR3 is built from 14 residues. CDR1 and CDR2 from the germline V gene are MNHNY and SVGAGI (reference sequence). The CDR3: CASSYSDRVEGYTF. The DNA of the CDR3 is TGTGCCAGCAGTTACTCCGACAGGGTAGAGGGCTACACCTTC.

The chain joins TRBV5-4 to TRBJ1-2, with 9 bases fitting TRBD1. The CDR3 runs 15 residues. V was clipped by 4 bases and J by 5 bases; unmatched bases: 9. CDR1 and CDR2 (germline): SGHNT, YYREEE (reference sequence). For the CDR3, the DNA is TGTGCCAGCAGCCCCCGGGGACAGGGCTCATATGGCTACACCTTC. This gives the protein CASSPRGQGSYGYTF.

This chain uses TRBV19 with TRBJ2-3, with 9 positions matching TRBD1. The CDR3 runs to 17 residues. CDR1 is LNHDA and CDR2 is SQIVND in the germline V gene (reference sequence). The V segment lost 1 base and the J segment 1 base; nucleotides outside the gene matches: 6. Here the CDR3 reads CASSIVHRGQGTDTQYF. Written as DNA, the CDR3 is TGTGCCAGTAGTATAGTCCACAGGGGGCAAGGCACAGATACGCAGTATTTT.

This clone was observed a single time. The chain is built from TRBV6-1 and TRBJ1-4; a weak D match, TRBD1 (5 bases). CDR1 and CDR2 (germline): MNHNS, SASEGT. V was shortened by 6 bases and J by 3 bases, with 11 bases between the two germline ends. The CDR3 extends over 14 amino acids. The CDR3 reads CASRPGRPNEKLFF. CDR3 coding DNA: TGTGCCAGCAGGCCGGGACGGCCTAATGAAAAACTGTTTTTT.

The rearrangement joins TRBV13 to TRBJ2-7; 11 bases fit TRBD2. V lost 1 base, J lost 4 bases, and 12 bases stayed unmatched. This CDR3 is built from 18 residues. The germline CDR1 and CDR2 sequences are PRHDT and FYEKMQ (reference sequence). The chain's CDR3 is CASSLEREPTSGTYEQYF. As DNA, the CDR3 is TGTGCCAGCAGCTTAGAACGGGAGCCGACTAGCGGGACTTACGAGCAGTACTTC.

The chain has TRBV6-5 and TRBJ2-7; TRBD1 matches 7 bases. Per germline, CDR1 MNHEY and CDR2 SVGAGI. Losses at the gene ends were 5 bases for V and 3 bases for J; bases not matched to a gene: 7. The CDR3 consists of 14 residues. The DNA of the CDR3 is TGTGCCAGCAGTCAATGGGACAGAAGCTACGAGCAGTACTTC. Its translation: CASSQWDRSYEQYF.

This clone has just a few counts. This sample includes further DNA sequences coding for the same CDR3. This chain links TRBV30 with TRBJ1-1; D is uncertain. CDR3 length: 13 residues. CDR1 and CDR2 (germline): GTSNPN, SVGIG (reference sequence). The ends were cut back, 0 bases at V and 1 base at J, with 6 bases in the middle. CDR3 residues: CAWSVTRNTEAFF. The CDR3 DNA is TGTGCCTGGAGTGTAACCAGGAACACTGAAGCTTTCTTT.

The V call is TRBV28, the J call TRBJ1-2, with D hard to call. The germline V gene encodes CDR1 MDHEN and CDR2 SYDVKM. CDR3 length: 16 residues. V shed 4 bases and J shed 2 bases, with 17 bases lying between them. In DNA form, the CDR3 reads TGTGCCAGCAGTTCCCCAAACCCGTTGAAAAACTATGGCTACACCTTC. It encodes CASSSPNPLKNYGYTF.